This T cell receptor (beta chain) was profiled in a study of cytomegalovirus exposure and HLA in healthy donors. Data came from immunoSEQ multiplex PCR; TCRdb stores just in-frame clones and leaves some out. In the table there are some 250,000 clones, 80% to 95% of which are singletons. For this clone: The antigen is undetermined.

The CDR3 sequence is 13 residues long. V shed 1 base and J shed 8 bases, with 12 bases lying between them. Germline V gene lookup returns CDR1 SQVTM and CDR2 ANQGSEA. Study-level points and caveats: Confirmation in vitro established that a few CMV-associated chains were specific for CMV antigens.

Sequenced input: PBMCs. This chain joins TRBV29-1 and TRBJ2-1; D is undetermined. This sequence was found in a woman aged 25 to 45 in good health and CMV-seronegative. The CDR3 is CSVEASSAYEQFF. The CDR3 DNA reads as TGCAGCGTTGAAGCTTCTTCAGCTTATGAGCAGTTCTTC.